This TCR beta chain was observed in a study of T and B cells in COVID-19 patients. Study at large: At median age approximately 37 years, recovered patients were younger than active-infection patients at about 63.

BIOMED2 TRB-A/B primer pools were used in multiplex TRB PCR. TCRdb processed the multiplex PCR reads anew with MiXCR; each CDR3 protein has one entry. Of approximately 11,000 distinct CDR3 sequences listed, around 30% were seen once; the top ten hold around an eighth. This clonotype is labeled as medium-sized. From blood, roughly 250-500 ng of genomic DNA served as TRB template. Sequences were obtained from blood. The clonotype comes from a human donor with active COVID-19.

The CDR3 reads CASSLQQTIYGYTF. DNA for the CDR3: TGTGCCAGCAGTTTACAACAGACCATCTATGGCTACACCTTC. The gene calls are TRBV12-3 or TRBV12-4 and TRBJ1-2; no firm D call. CDR3 length: 14 amino acids. Trimming removed 2 bases from V and 4 bases from J, with 11 bases in between.